The 24 T cell receptor beta chains reported below all come from one sample, sequenced in a study of immune heterogeneity within non-small cell lung tumors. Template came from bulk tumor genomic DNA, at about 650 ng per sample. Each primary tumor yielded several biopsies, collected far apart from one another at surgery. These patients got curative surgery after being newly diagnosed with untreated non-small cell lung cancer. Amplification of the TCR beta CDR3 was achieved through multiplex PCR with 32 V and 13 J primers. TCRdb re-derived calls from the multiplex PCR reads in MiXCR, one entry per CDR3 protein. The table lists roughly 3,200 distinct CDR3 sequences, roughly 21% of them singletons. The specimen sequenced was lung tumor tissue. Receptors were obtained from a man in his 60s with non-small cell lung cancer.

This clonotype is termed medium-sized (0.01 to 0.1%). The rearrangement joins TRBV6-1 to TRBJ2-1; no definite D call. Trimming cost V 6 bases and J 1 base, with 13 bases left between them. The CDR3 totals 15 residues. Germline CDR1 reads MNHNS; CDR2 reads SASEGT. The CDR3 region has the DNA TGTGCCAGCAGCCTTAACTGGGGATCCTACAATGAGCAGTTCTTC. It yields the protein CASSLNWGSYNEQFF.

This clonotype is categorized as large. The chain links TRBV3-1 to TRBJ1-2, with unresolved D. Germline CDR1 reads LGHDT; CDR2 reads YNNKEL (reference sequence). The CDR3 extends over 12 amino acids. Trimming removed 1 base at V and 5 bases at J, with 5 bases between. The CDR3 DNA reads as TGTGCCAGCAGCCAAGTAGGTTATGGCTACACCTTC. This codes for CASSQVGYGYTF.

This clonotype occurred a few times. With a much larger clone just one base away, this may be a read error. This rearrangement joins TRBV2 to TRBJ1-2, with D perhaps matching TRBD1 (5 bases). The CDR3 runs to 13 residues. Germline V gene sequence: CDR1 SNHLY, CDR2 FYNNEI. The CDR3 bases are TGTGCCAGCAGTGCGGGACTCGACTATAGCTACACCTTC. It codes for CASSAGLDYSYTF.

This clonotype ranks as medium-sized. The CDR3 region has the DNA TGTGCCAGTAGTATTGAATATGGGATAGAAAACATTCAGTACTTC. Translated: CASSIEYGIENIQYF. The chain has TRBV19 and TRBJ2-4; D gene uncertain. The germline CDR1 and CDR2 sequences are LNHDA and SQIVND (reference sequence). This CDR3 is built from 15 residues. The germline V and J ends were trimmed by 3 bases and 5 bases, with 14 bases remaining between them.

As to this clonotype: A junction end diverges from the germline sequence, so it may reflect a read error. This sequence joins TRBV6-1 and TRBJ2-7; no clear D. Germline V CDR1 and CDR2: MNHNS, SASEGT. This CDR3 contains 13 residues. CDR3 region: CAIIDIPSYVQYF. As DNA, the CDR3 is TGTGCCATCATCGATATACCCTCCTACGTGCAGTACTTC.

In this sample, this clonotype is large. This chain links TRBV2 with TRBJ2-7; 7 bases are shared with TRBD1. In germline, CDR1 is SNHLY, CDR2 FYNNEI. This CDR3 contains 14 residues. Trimming cost V 6 bases and J 1 base; bases outside gene matches: 6. Here the CDR3 DNA reads TGTGCCAGCAGAGTTTCAGGGGGTTCCTACGAGCAGTACTTC. It translates to CASRVSGGSYEQYF.

Notes on this clonotype: With a much larger clone just one base away, this may be a read error. The rearrangement uses TRBV12-3 or TRBV12-4 and TRBJ2-1; D gene ambiguous. Trimming took off 3 bases at V and 9 bases at J, with 6 bases between the two ends. This CDR3 region has 11 residues. For the CDR3, the DNA is TGTGCCAGCAGTTTGTGCGGTGAGCAGTTCTTC. Residues: CASSLCGEQFF.

Remarks on this clonotype: A much more abundant neighbour one base away suggests this may be a read error. The genes are TRBV5-6 and TRBJ1-2, with D perhaps TRBD1 (5 bases). The germline gives CDR1 SGHDT, CDR2 YYEEEE. The CDR3 has 14 amino acids. The CDR3 coding sequence is TGTGTCAGCGGAACAGGTCGCCTAGCGTATGGCTACACCTTC. Its translation: CVSGTGRLAYGYTF.

This clonotype was counted only a few times. Being one base from a much bigger clone, this may be a read error. This chain connects TRBV6-5 to TRBJ2-2; D is unresolved. Looked up from germline, CDR1 is MNHEY and CDR2 is SVGAGI. This CDR3 comprises 14 residues. The chain's CDR3 is CPSSSLRGAGELFF. For the CDR3, the DNA is TGTCCCAGCAGTTCCCTCCGTGGGGCCGGGGAGCTGTTTTTT.

This clonotype rates as medium-sized. V usage is TRBV6-1 and J usage is TRBJ2-7; D ambiguous. The CDR3 contains 13 residues. CDR1 and CDR2 from the germline V gene are MNHNS and SASEGT. Trimming left V 0 bases short and J 4 bases short, with 7 bases between. CDR3 nucleotide sequence: TGTGCCAGCAGTGAAGCGTGGATATACGAGCAGTACTTC. This codes for CASSEAWIYEQYF.

This clonotype was seen only a few times. This may stem from a read error, because a much larger clone lies one nucleotide away. This chain's CDR3 is CASSHGQGANNSPLHF. The CDR3 DNA sequence: TGTGCCAGCAGTCACGGACAGGGGGCAAATAATTCACCCCTCCACTTT. The rearrangement joins TRBV28 to TRBJ1-6; 11 nucleotides align to TRBD1. The CDR3 has 16 amino acids. V lost 5 bases to trimming and J lost 5 bases; unmatched junction nucleotides: 5. Per germline, CDR1 MDHEN and CDR2 SYDVKM.

The V call is TRBV7-9, the J call TRBJ2-5, with D unresolved. V was shortened by 5 bases and J by 5 bases, with 21 bases between the two germline ends. CDR3 size: 16 residues. The germline CDR1 and CDR2 sequences are SEHNR and FQNEAQ (reference sequence). The CDR3 loop reads CASSRSRPPAGETQYF. The CDR3 coding sequence is TGTGCCAGCAGCCGCTCCCGACCGCCCGCTGGGGAGACCCAGTACTTC.

This clonotype was detected a few times. DNA for the CDR3: TGTGCCAGCAGTTACATCCGGACAGGGGGGAACACTGAAGCTTTCTTT. Encoded protein: CASSYIRTGGNTEAFF. The chain uses TRBV6-5 and TRBJ1-1; 10 bases are a match to TRBD1. The CDR3 extends over 16 amino acids. Germline V CDR1 and CDR2: MNHEY, SVGAGI. The V gene end was trimmed by 2 bases and the J gene end by 1 base; junction bases not matched to a gene: 4.

Ten or more counts support this clonotype. The chain couples TRBV18 to TRBJ2-3, with D perhaps matching TRBD2 (5 bases). The CDR3 runs 14 residues. The V and J ends lost 1 base and 6 bases respectively, with 11 bases between them. Germline V gene sequence: CDR1 KGHSH, CDR2 LQKENI. Written as DNA, the CDR3 is TGTGCCAGCTCACCACAGGAGGTACGGGATACGCAGTATTTT. This encodes CASSPQEVRDTQYF.

This chain links TRBV20-1 with TRBJ2-2, with a possible D match to TRBD2 (5 bases). Germline CDR1 and CDR2: DFQATT and SNEGSKA (reference sequence). CDR3 length: 17 amino acids. V shed 5 bases and J shed 6 bases, with 25 bases lying between them. The CDR3, as DNA: TGCAGTGCTTCTGATGAGAGGAGGTATGCGAGCGCCGGGGAGCTGTTTTTT. It yields the protein CSASDERRYASAGELFF.

A word on this clonotype: This sequence may be a read error, since a much larger clone differs from it by one base. The J gene is TRBJ2-2, the V gene TRBV4-2; TRBD2 aligns across 9 bases. Germline V gives CDR1 LGHNA, CDR2 YNFKEQ. The CDR3 has 14 residues. This CDR3 reads CPSSRGGRAGELFF. CDR3 coding DNA: TGTCCCAGCAGTAGGGGCGGGAGGGCCGGGGAGCTGTTTTTT.

In its sample, this clonotype was seen many times. Here the CDR3 reads CASSATGTNQETQYF. The CDR3 bases are TGTGCCAGCAGTGCTACCGGGACAAACCAAGAGACCCAGTACTTC. The chain employs TRBV2 and TRBJ2-5; D possibly corresponds to TRBD1 (6 bases). The CDR3 spans 15 residues. Germline V gene lookup returns CDR1 SNHLY and CDR2 FYNNEI. The V gene lost 4 bases and the J gene lost 0 bases, with 12 bases spanning the gap.

This clonotype is medium-sized within its sample. The J gene is TRBJ2-5, the V gene TRBV20-1; no definite D call. The ends were cut back, 3 bases at V and 2 bases at J, with 4 bases in the middle. Germline V gene data show CDR1 as DFQATT and CDR2 as SNEGSKA (reference sequence). This CDR3 region has 11 residues. CDR3 nucleotide sequence: TGCAGTGCTAGGCGGCAAGAGACCCAGTACTTC. Amino acids: CSARRQETQYF.

This chain links TRBV18 with TRBJ1-1, with D tentatively TRBD1 (6 bases). Trimming removed 5 bases at V and 0 bases at J, with 7 bases between. Germline V CDR1 and CDR2: KGHSH, LQKENI. The CDR3 has 13 residues. The DNA for the CDR3 is TGTGCCAGCTCAGGGACACTGAACACTGAAGCTTTCTTT. It yields the protein CASSGTLNTEAFF.

A word on this clonotype: A much more abundant neighbour one base away suggests this may be a read error. The chain uses TRBV28 and TRBJ2-5; possibly TRBD2 for D (5 bases). V dropped 7 bases and J dropped 2 bases, with 11 bases sitting between them. The CDR3 extends over 13 amino acids. Germline assignment: CDR1 MDHEN and CDR2 SYDVKM. The DNA for the CDR3 is TGTGCCAGCACTAGGCCGGGACAAGAGACCCAGTACTTC. This translates into CASTRPGQETQYF.

By share, this clonotype ranks as medium-sized. The chain combines TRBV6-5 with TRBJ2-7; D gene unclear. The germline V gene has CDR1 MNHEY and CDR2 SVGAGI. CDR3 length: 14 amino acids. The V end was cut by 0 bases, the J end by 2 bases, with 8 bases between. In nucleotides, the CDR3 is TGTGCCAGCAGTTACTCTTCAGTTGCCTACGAGCAGTACTTC. This encodes CASSYSSVAYEQYF.

This clonotype is medium-sized within its sample. The V gene is TRBV29-1, the J gene TRBJ2-1; a weak D match, TRBD1 (6 bases). V lost 2 bases and J 3 bases, leaving 14 bases between the germline ends. The CDR3 runs 15 residues. Germline CDR1 reads SQVTM; CDR2 reads ANQGSEA. The CDR3 protein is CSVEKGHLIYNEQFF. In DNA, the CDR3 is TGCAGCGTTGAAAAGGGACACTTGATCTACAATGAGCAGTTCTTC.

Judged by abundance, this clonotype is medium-sized. This sequence joins TRBV28 and TRBJ2-3, with D possibly TRBD2 on 6 matching bases. Trimming cost V 5 bases and J 9 bases, with 15 bases left between them. Germline V gene sequence: CDR1 MDHEN, CDR2 SYDVKM. The CDR3 loop spans 13 amino acids. The CDR3 spells CASSRRGMGTQYF. In DNA, the CDR3 is TGTGCCAGCAGTCGGCGGGGAATGGGGACGCAGTATTTT.

Comment on this clonotype: This may stem from a read error, because a much larger clone lies one nucleotide away. The gene calls are TRBV20-1 and TRBJ2-3; TRBD1 is a possible D gene (6 bases). Germline V gene lookup returns CDR1 DFQATT and CDR2 SNEGSKA (reference sequence). This CDR3 is 13 amino acids long. CDR3 DNA sequence: TGCAGCCGGAAGGTTGGGACATGCGATACGCAGTATTTT. This gives the protein CSRKVGTCDTQYF.